Listed below are T cell receptor beta chains from one sample, sequenced in a study of OX40 agonist ivuxolimab in advanced cancers. Clones were sequenced by immunoSEQ multiplex PCR, and TCRdb holds only the in-frame ones, with some missing. Of 30,000 to 40,000 clones listed, approximately 90% are singletons. The input for sequencing was CD4+ or CD8+ T cells sorted from blood, taken in a trial of the OX40 agonist ivuxolimab. Receptors originate from an adult with an advanced solid tumor such as melanoma, head and neck, liver or kidney cancer. CDR3s include the opening cysteine and the closing phenylalanine or tryptophan. Where a row states a size, it is once, few, many or the class of an expanded clone; other rows omit it.

clone_size v_call cdr3_aa
. TRBV7-3 CASSSQDLRGELFF
. TRBV5-1 CASSLDSPGLADEQYF
. TRBV27 CASSLRQPYEQYF
. TRBV19 CASSTSGGYNEQFF
. TRBV5-1 CASMGGASSYNEQFF
. TRBV7-9 CASSLESIHPYEQYF
. TRBV14 CASSQDYGRGSYEQYF
. TRBV6-1 CASRGGGAYGYTF
. TRBV4-2 CASSQEGTGASYEQYF
. TRBV29-1 CSVGAGYEQYF
. TRBV5-1 CASSLAASGRVDHEQYF
. TRBV4-1 CASSLTSGRALYEQYF
. TRBV2 CASSEGVEAFF
. TRBV6-1 CASSEIGLAASYEQYF
few TRBV11-2 CASSTGQGYNEKLFF
. TRBV19 CASSTPGLAWNEQFF
. TRBV5-4 CASSSEASSSYNEQFF
. TRBV7-9 CASSAGLAGVEQFF
once TRBV10-1 CASEPGQGGGELFF
. TRBV6-1 CASMALNTGELFF
. TRBV18 CASSHSIWSNQPQHF
. TRBV9 CASSVGAGQIYEQYF
. TRBV9 CASSPPTGPTEAFF
. TRBV5-6 CASSLGRGATEAFF
. TRBV2 CASTERGKPYEQYF
once TRBV19 CATLSTTRGNQPQHF
. TRBV25-1 CASSLTGVVPGQETQYF
once TRBV19 CASSSQLAGVDEQYF
. TRBV27 CASSPRPLGQAEKLFF
. TRBV15 CATSLGGAVGGYTF
. TRBV18 CASSQASGRFDTQYF
few TRBV7-3 CASSPSRDRGKNEQFF
. TRBV2 CASSETAGTDTQYF
once TRBV28 CASSLGQVASTGELFF
. TRBV29-1 CSVTGQGGGYTF
once TRBV13 CASSRVAGGPYEQYF
. TRBV7-6 CASSLVGSSYEQYF
few TRBV7-9 CASSSGGKQETQYF
. TRBV28 CASSSVVYPYEQYF
once TRBV6-1 CASSENGVEAFF
few TRBV5-5 CASSPGSSGMAQHF
. TRBV7-9 CASSLGTSGSFTYEQYF
. TRBV29-1 CSVVRGGSYEQYF
. TRBV6-5 CASSYGQTYEQYF
. TRBV7-2 CASSLPNTGELFF
once TRBV28 CASRTIFTGSNQPQHF
. TRBV2 CASSATNGRTPYNEQFF